Listed below are T cell receptor beta chains from one sample, sequenced in a study of prognosis after radiotherapy for stage I lung cancer. TCRdb processed the multiplex PCR reads anew with MiXCR; each CDR3 protein has one entry. Counted here are roughly 14,000 distinct CDR3 sequences, approximately 31% occurring once; the ten biggest clones make up 25% to 30%. This specimen consisted of PBMCs, obtained before or after stereotactic body radiation therapy (not recorded which). The receptors were gathered from a donor aged 50 or older with non-small cell lung cancer. The CDR3 runs from the conserved cysteine through the conserved F or W. The D gene is left open where the match is weak. Size is omitted from some rows. Given values are once, few, many or a class for expanded clones.

J gene | D gene | V gene | clone size | CDR3 DNA | CDR3 protein
TRBJ2-5 | - | TRBV9 | many | TGTGCCAGCAGCGTAGCCCCCCAGCGGGTGGGGGAGACCCAGTACTTC | CASSVAPQRVGETQYF
TRBJ2-1 | TRBD2 | TRBV12-3/TRBV12-4 | - | TGTGCCAGCAGTTTAGCCGGCGATAGCGGGGCCCAGTTCTTC | CASSLAGDSGAQFF
TRBJ1-2 | TRBD1 | TRBV20-1 | many | TGCAGTGCTACCATGATGGACAGGGACCATGGCTACACCTTC | CSATMMDRDHGYTF
TRBJ2-4 | - | TRBV11-2 | many | TGTGCCAGCAGCTTAGTGGAGGGAGGACGGTACTTC | CASSLVEGGRYF
TRBJ1-2 | TRBD1 | TRBV3-1 | many | TGTGCCAGCAGCCAAATACAGGGGTTTGGCCGAGGCTACACCTTC | CASSQIQGFGRGYTF
TRBJ1-4 | - | TRBV20-1 | many | TGCAGTGCCACTCCCGGTCCGGGGGCAACTAATGAAAAACTGTTTTTT | CSATPGPGATNEKLFF
TRBJ1-2 | TRBD1 | TRBV6-1 | many | TGTGCCAGCAGTGATCTGACAGGGGCCTATCGCTACACCTTC | CASSDLTGAYRYTF
TRBJ2-1 | - | TRBV27 | many | TGTGCCAGCAGTTTAATTCCTAGCTCCTACAATGAGCAGTTCTTC | CASSLIPSSYNEQFF
TRBJ2-1 | - | TRBV5-1 | - | TGCGCCAGCGGCTATAGTTACAATGAACAGTTCTTC | CASGYSYNEQFF
TRBJ2-7 | - | TRBV9 | many | TGTGCCAGCAGCGCTCAACCGGTCCAGGGGGGCGAGCAGTACTTC | CASSAQPVQGGEQYF
TRBJ2-3 | - | TRBV7-2 | medium-sized | TGTGCCAGCAGCTTAGCGAGTTTTGGACCTGATACGCAGTATTTT | CASSLASFGPDTQYF
TRBJ2-7 | - | TRBV6-1 | once | TGTGCCAGTTACTCGCGGACAGACTCCTACGAGCAGTACTTC | CASYSRTDSYEQYF
TRBJ2-3 | - | TRBV30 | medium-sized | TGTGCCTGGCGTCGCGGCGGGGGCACAGATACGCAGTATTTT | CAWRRGGGTDTQYF
TRBJ1-1 | - | TRBV7-8 | many | TGTGCCAGCAGCTACAGGTTGAACACTGAAGCTTTCTTT | CASSYRLNTEAFF
TRBJ1-4 | - | TRBV20-1 | - | TGCAGTGCTAGAGTTCCTTTTCTGGGGGGGGGTGAAAAACTGTTTTTT | CSARVPFLGGGEKLFF
TRBJ2-7 | - | TRBV3-1 | - | TGTGCCAGCAGCCAATGTTTCAGCGACTACGAGCAGTACTTC | CASSQCFSDYEQYF
TRBJ1-1 | - | TRBV28 | - | TGTGACAGAAGTTTAAGGGGTACTGAAGCTTTCTTT | CDRSLRGTEAFF
TRBJ2-1 | - | TRBV3-1 | many | TGTGCCAGCAGCCAAGCCGGGACGTCGAATGAGCAGTTCTTC | CASSQAGTSNEQFF
TRBJ1-6 | - | TRBV5-4 | many | TGTGCCAGCAGCCACAACAGGGCCTTCGCTTCACCCCTCCACTTT | CASSHNRAFASPLHF
TRBJ2-7 | - | TRBV30 | medium-sized | TGTGCCTGGAGTTCCGGGCACGACTACGAGCAGTACTTC | CAWSSGHDYEQYF
TRBJ2-1 | TRBD2 | TRBV24-1 | many | TGTGCCACCAGTGACCTCGGACTAGCGGGACCTTCCTACAATGAGCAGTTCTTC | CATSDLGLAGPSYNEQFF
TRBJ1-6 | - | TRBV27 | medium-sized | TGTGCCAGCAGTTTAAGGCTATATAATTCACCCCTCCACTTT | CASSLRLYNSPLHF
TRBJ2-7 | - | TRBV7-9 | - | TGTGCCAGCAGCTTAGTGGAACAGGGATCCTACGAGCATTACTTC | CASSLVEQGSYEHYF
TRBJ2-1 | - | TRBV7-6 | many | TGTGCCAGCAGCCCGGACTTATCCTACAATGAGCAGTTCTTC | CASSPDLSYNEQFF
TRBJ2-1 | - | TRBV28 | - | TGTGCCAGCAGTTCAGACCGGGGCCCCCTCAATGAGCAGTTCTTC | CASSSDRGPLNEQFF
TRBJ2-2 | TRBD2 | TRBV7-9 | - | TGTGCCAGCAGCACCGGGACTATCACCGGGGAGCTGCTTTTT | CASSTGTITGELLF
TRBJ2-7 | - | TRBV12-5 | many | TGTGCTAGTGGTTTCTCCGGGAGTCACGAGCAGTACTTC | CASGFSGSHEQYF
TRBJ1-4 | - | TRBV28 | many | TGTGCCAGCGGTGGGAATAATGAAAAACTGTTTTTT | CASGGNNEKLFF
TRBJ2-3 | TRBD2 | TRBV5-1 | medium-sized | TGCGCCAGCCGCTTCACTAGCGGAGTCACAGATACGCAGTATTTT | CASRFTSGVTDTQYF
TRBJ1-1 | - | TRBV5-1 | many | TGCGCCAGCAGCTTTGGAACCGGGGGGTCTGAAGCTTTCTTT | CASSFGTGGSEAFF
TRBJ2-3 | - | TRBV20-1 | many | TGCAGTGGGGACCATACCGGCGATGGCACAGATACGCAGTATTTT | CSGDHTGDGTDTQYF
TRBJ1-1 | - | TRBV19 | - | TGTGCCAGTACACCCCATCGGACATGGTCGATACCGAACACTGAAGCTTTCTTT | CASTPHRTWSIPNTEAFF
TRBJ1-5 | - | TRBV19 | many | TGTGCCAGTAGTACAACCGGGGGTAATCAGCCCCAGCATTTT | CASSTTGGNQPQHF
TRBJ2-5 | - | TRBV27 | many | TGTGCCAGCAGTTTAGGGGTGGTTGGCCAAGAGACCCAGTACTTC | CASSLGVVGQETQYF
TRBJ2-6 | - | TRBV19 | many | TGTGCCAGTACCCGGGCCTTTCAAATCTCTGGGGCCAACGTCCTGACTTTC | CASTRAFQISGANVLTF
TRBJ2-1 | - | TRBV15 | - | TGTGCCATCAGGCCCCGAGACGAGCAGTTCTTC | CAIRPRDEQFF
TRBJ2-1 | - | TRBV7-9 | - | TGTGCCAGCAGCCCGAGACATAACTACAATGAGCAGTTCTTC | CASSPRHNYNEQFF
TRBJ1-2 | - | TRBV6-1 | many | TGTGCCAGCAGCCTGGGGGTAGGGGGTGGCTACACCTTC | CASSLGVGGGYTF
TRBJ2-7 | TRBD1 | TRBV12-3/TRBV12-4 | medium-sized | TGTGCCAGCAGTTCACGGGACAGGGGGCGGGACGAGCAGTACTTC | CASSSRDRGRDEQYF
TRBJ1-5 | - | TRBV6-1 | many | TGTGCCAGCAGTCCCAGGCCCGGGACAAATAATCAGCCCCAGCATTTT | CASSPRPGTNNQPQHF
TRBJ1-5 | - | TRBV28 | many | TGTGCCAGCGAGGGGACTCCCAATCAGCCCCAGCATTTT | CASEGTPNQPQHF
TRBJ1-1 | - | TRBV6-1 | many | TGTGCCAGCAGTCCCGGGGTGAACACTGAAGCTTTCTTT | CASSPGVNTEAFF
TRBJ2-7 | - | TRBV12-3/TRBV12-4 | - | TGTGCCAGCAGTTTCGGCCAGGGGATCGACCAGTACTTC | CASSFGQGIDQYF
TRBJ2-7 | TRBD2 | TRBV20-1 | many | TGCAGTGCTAGAGATCGACTAGCGGGAGTTCCCCACGAGCAGTACTTC | CSARDRLAGVPHEQYF
TRBJ2-1 | - | TRBV5-8 | once | TGTGCCAGCAGCCCCGTGGGGGTGGATTACAATGAGCAGTTCTTC | CASSPVGVDYNEQFF